A selection of T cell receptor beta chains follows, all from one sample in a study of T cell clonotyping in hematopoietic cell transplantation. Profiled with immunoSEQ multiplex PCR; TCRdb holds only in-frame clones, not every one. The sample includes tens of thousands of clones, approximately 95% of them seen just once. The source was peripheral blood mononuclear cells, collected before stem cell transplant. These receptors all come from a man aged 40-49 years with chronic myeloid leukemia. Some clones in this sample may be carry-over from other donors' samples. Both conserved end residues are part of each CDR3. Fields, in order: J gene, clone size, V gene, D gene, CDR3 length, CDR3 protein, CDR3 DNA. A D gene is named only where the DNA matches it firmly. The size field is filled for only some rows; it gives once, few, many or a size class.

TRBJ2-7,-,TRBV7-6,TRBD1,15,CASSLEGQVINEQYF,TGTGCCAGCAGCTTAGAAGGACAGGTGATCAACGAGCAGTACTTC
TRBJ1-1,-,TRBV28,-,13,CATGSPQDTEAFF,TGTGCCACGGGAAGTCCTCAGGACACTGAAGCTTTCTTT
TRBJ2-3,-,TRBV18,TRBD1,16,CASSLSDRASTDTQYF,TGTGCCAGCTCACTATCTGACAGGGCTAGCACAGATACGCAGTATTTT
TRBJ1-2,-,TRBV5-4,-,16,CASSLGAGSENYGYTF,TGTGCCAGCAGCTTGGGGGCGGGCAGCGAGAACTATGGCTACACCTTC
TRBJ1-5,-,TRBV5-1,-,14,CASSVGDSDQPQHF,TGCGCCAGCAGTGTCGGAGATAGCGATCAGCCCCAGCATTTT
TRBJ1-5,-,TRBV7-2,-,16,CASSLTTTGLNQPQHF,TGTGCCAGCAGCTTAACCACTACAGGACTCAATCAGCCCCAGCATTTT
TRBJ1-5,-,TRBV19,TRBD1,14,CASHPPGQFQPQHF,TGTGCCAGTCACCCACCGGGACAGTTTCAGCCCCAGCATTTT
TRBJ2-2,-,TRBV10-3,TRBD2,16,CAIRDFEGGSTGELFF,TGTGCCATCAGAGACTTTGAGGGCGGGAGCACCGGGGAGCTGTTTTTT
TRBJ1-6,-,TRBV28,TRBD1,16,CASSLRQGGWNSPLHF,TGTGCCAGCAGTTTACGACAGGGGGGTTGGAATTCACCCCTCCACTTT
TRBJ2-3,-,TRBV29-1,-,13,CSVPVKGADTQYF,TGCAGCGTCCCCGTGAAGGGCGCAGATACGCAGTATTTT
TRBJ2-7,-,TRBV7-2,TRBD1,15,CASSLAGTGEHEQYF,TGTGCCAGCAGCTTAGCCGGGACAGGGGAACACGAGCAGTACTTC
TRBJ2-7,-,TRBV10-3,-,13,CAIKPPFSDEQYF,TGTGCCATCAAGCCCCCGTTTTCCGACGAGCAGTACTTC
TRBJ2-7,-,TRBV7-9,TRBD1,14,CASSLKGAVYEQYF,TGTGCCAGCAGCTTAAAGGGGGCTGTCTACGAGCAGTACTTC
TRBJ2-5,few,TRBV27,TRBD2,14,CASSFAGGQETQYF,TGTGCCAGCAGTTTCGCGGGGGGGCAAGAGACCCAGTACTTC
TRBJ1-6,-,TRBV6-4,-,13,CASSDSLNSPLHF,TGTGCCAGCAGTGACTCCCTTAATTCACCCCTCCACTTT
TRBJ1-4,-,TRBV6-5,TRBD1,14,CASSLGTGAEKLFF,TGTGCCAGCTCCCTCGGGACAGGGGCTGAAAAACTGTTTTTT
TRBJ1-1,-,TRBV28,TRBD1,15,CASSSGGTGDPGAFF,TGTGCCAGCAGTTCGGGAGGGACAGGCGACCCTGGAGCTTTCTTT
TRBJ2-3,-,TRBV6-5,-,14,CASSSPSRADTQYF,TGTGCCAGCAGTTCCCCCTCGAGGGCAGATACGCAGTATTTT
TRBJ2-1,-,TRBV10-2,-,12,CASSWTDNEQFF,TGCGCCAGCAGTTGGACGGACAATGAGCAGTTCTTC
TRBJ1-2,-,TRBV5-1,TRBD1,14,CASSPWGQNYGYTF,TGCGCCAGCTCGCCCTGGGGACAGAACTATGGCTACACCTTC